Listed below are T cell receptor beta chains from one sample, sequenced in a study of blood T cell repertoires in COVID-19. Generated by immunoSEQ multiplex PCR, the TCRdb table keeps only in-frame clones and is missing some. The data show 90,000 to 100,000 clones, over 70% seen once. The specimen was peripheral blood. These receptor sequences come from a woman aged 80 or over with acute or convalescent COVID-19. Both conserved end residues are part of each CDR3. D genes are given only for firm matches. Size is stated for part of the rows, as once, few or many counts, or as a class when the clone is expanded.

V gene	clone size	D gene	J gene	CDR3 DNA	CDR3 protein
TRBV9	once	-	TRBJ1-6	TGTGCCAGCAGCCTAAACATGGGACACCGTGGTTCACCCCTCCACTTT	CASSLNMGHRGSPLHF
TRBV27	-	-	TRBJ2-3	TGTGCCAGCAGTTTAAACCAGGGTACGCAGTATTTT	CASSLNQGTQYF
TRBV27	-	-	TRBJ1-6	TGTGCCAGCAGCCGCTCAGGGATGAATAATTCACCCCTCCACTTT	CASSRSGMNNSPLHF
TRBV19	-	TRBD1	TRBJ2-5	TGTGCCAGTAGTGACGGGACAGGGGAAGAGACCCAGTACTTC	CASSDGTGEETQYF
TRBV4-1	-	TRBD1	TRBJ1-1	TGCGCCAGCAGCCCCCGGACAGGGAGACGCACTGAAGCTTTCTTT	CASSPRTGRRTEAFF
TRBV19	-	TRBD2	TRBJ2-3	TGTGCCAGTAGTATACAACTAGCGGGGGCCCCAACAGATACGCAGTATTTT	CASSIQLAGAPTDTQYF
TRBV6-2/TRBV6-3	-	TRBD1	TRBJ1-6	TGTGCCAGCAGTTTCGCCAGAACCGGGACAGGGAATTCACCCCTCCACTTT	CASSFARTGTGNSPLHF
TRBV15	-	-	TRBJ1-2	TGTGCCACCAGCAGAGATATGCGAACTAACTATGGCTACACCTTC	CATSRDMRTNYGYTF
TRBV28	-	TRBD1	TRBJ1-4	TGTGCCAGCAGTCAAGGACAGGGTCGTCGTAGTGAAAAACTGTTTTTT	CASSQGQGRRSEKLFF
TRBV9	-	-	TRBJ2-2	TGTGCCAGCAGCCCCCGGCCTAGCAGAAACACCGGGGAGCTGTTTTTT	CASSPRPSRNTGELFF
TRBV15	-	TRBD2	TRBJ2-1	TGTGCCACCAGCAGAGGGTCAAGCGGGGGCTACAATGAGCAGTTCTTC	CATSRGSSGGYNEQFF
TRBV28	few	TRBD1	TRBJ1-2	TGTGCCAGCAGTTCCCATGCCCGACAGGGGAAGTATGGCTACACCTTC	CASSSHARQGKYGYTF
TRBV18	few	-	TRBJ1-3	TGTGCCAGCTCACCACCGGGACAACCTTCTGGAAACACCATATATTTT	CASSPPGQPSGNTIYF
TRBV5-1	-	TRBD1	TRBJ1-4	TGCGCCAGCAGTCGGGACGGACAGGGCATAAATGAAAAACTGTTTTTT	CASSRDGQGINEKLFF
TRBV6-2/TRBV6-3	-	-	TRBJ2-7	TGTGCCAGCAGTTACGCAGCCGGGTACGAGCAGTACTTC	CASSYAAGYEQYF
TRBV30	-	-	TRBJ1-2	TGTGCCTGGAGTGTACCGGGAGGCGGCTATGGCTACACCTTC	CAWSVPGGGYGYTF
TRBV23-1	-	TRBD1	TRBJ2-2	TGCGCCAGCAGTCAATCGGCAACAGGGGGGACCGGGGAGCTGTTTTTT	CASSQSATGGTGELFF
TRBV10-3	few	-	TRBJ1-5	TGTGCCATCAGTGAGTCCAGGGCGAATCAGCCCCAGCATTTT	CAISESRANQPQHF
TRBV6-1	-	TRBD2	TRBJ2-1	TGTGCCAGCAGTGAAACTAGCGGGGGGGACACCCAGTTCTTC	CASSETSGGDTQFF
TRBV6-5	-	-	TRBJ1-3	TGTGCCAGCCGGGATCCGAGAGCTGGAAACACCATATATTTT	CASRDPRAGNTIYF
TRBV6-6	-	-	TRBJ2-3	TGTGCCAGCAGTTCCCCAGTCACAGATACGCAGTATTTT	CASSSPVTDTQYF
TRBV28	-	-	TRBJ2-3	TGTGCCAGCAGTTTGGGAGATTTGAGAGATACGCAGTATTTT	CASSLGDLRDTQYF
TRBV6-6	-	-	TRBJ1-2	TGTGCCAGCAGCCCGGGACTTCTCTATGGCTACACCTTC	CASSPGLLYGYTF
TRBV6-5	-	-	TRBJ1-1	TGTGCCAGCAGTTACTCGGGGGGAAACACTGAAGCTTTCTTT	CASSYSGGNTEAFF
TRBV10-1	-	-	TRBJ1-6	TGCGCCAGCAGTGAAATCTACAGAAGGCCCCATCATAATTCACCCCTCCACTTT	CASSEIYRRPHHNSPLHF
TRBV3-1/TRBV3-2	-	-	TRBJ2-1	TGTGCCAGCAGCCCGAGATCCACGTACAATGAGCAGTTCTTC	CASSPRSTYNEQFF
TRBV29-1	-	-	TRBJ2-3	TGCAGCGTTTTTTCCCCTGGGGGCGGGGGTACGCAGTATTTT	CSVFSPGGGGTQYF
TRBV6-2/TRBV6-3	few	TRBD2	TRBJ2-3	TGTGCCAGCAGTTACCGGGGGGGACGAGCCACGCAGTATTTT	CASSYRGGRATQYF
TRBV7-2	-	TRBD1	TRBJ1-1	TGTGCCAGCAGCTGGGGACAGGCCCGCACTGAAGCTTTCTTT	CASSWGQARTEAFF
TRBV28	-	-	TRBJ1-6	TGTGCCAGCAGTTTATACAGTAATTCACCCCTCCACTTT	CASSLYSNSPLHF
TRBV2	few	TRBD1	TRBJ2-7	TGTGCCAGCACAAGTTGGACAGGGGACGAGCAGTACTTC	CASTSWTGDEQYF
TRBV19	-	TRBD1	TRBJ1-5	TGTGCCAGTAGCTGGACAGGAGATCAGCCCCAGCATTTT	CASSWTGDQPQHF
TRBV7-2	-	TRBD1	TRBJ1-5	TGTGCCAGCAGCCGGGACAGGGGCAATCAGCCCCAGCATTTT	CASSRDRGNQPQHF
TRBV19	-	-	TRBJ1-5	TGTGCCAGTAGTATTGCAGGGTTCAATCAGCCCCAGCATTTT	CASSIAGFNQPQHF
TRBV6-5	once	TRBD2	TRBJ2-7	TGTGCCAGTAAACTAGCGGGGGGACATTACGAGCAGTACTTC	CASKLAGGHYEQYF
TRBV5-6	-	-	TRBJ2-7	TGTGCCAGCAGCTTGTTCTCCGTTCCCTACGAGCAGTACTTC	CASSLFSVPYEQYF
TRBV14	-	TRBD2	TRBJ2-3	TGTGCCAGCAGCCGACTAGCGGGGACTGGCACAGATACGCAGTATTTT	CASSRLAGTGTDTQYF
TRBV6-5	-	TRBD2	TRBJ2-1	TGTGCCAGCAGTAAGCGGGGGACATACAATGAGCAGTTCTTC	CASSKRGTYNEQFF
TRBV28	-	TRBD1	TRBJ1-2	TGTGCCAGCAGCCAGGGACAGGTTTACTATGGCTACACCTTC	CASSQGQVYYGYTF
TRBV7-9	-	TRBD2	TRBJ2-3	TGTGCCAGCAGCTTACCGGGACTAGCGGGGGGGCGAGCCACGCAGTATTTT	CASSLPGLAGGRATQYF